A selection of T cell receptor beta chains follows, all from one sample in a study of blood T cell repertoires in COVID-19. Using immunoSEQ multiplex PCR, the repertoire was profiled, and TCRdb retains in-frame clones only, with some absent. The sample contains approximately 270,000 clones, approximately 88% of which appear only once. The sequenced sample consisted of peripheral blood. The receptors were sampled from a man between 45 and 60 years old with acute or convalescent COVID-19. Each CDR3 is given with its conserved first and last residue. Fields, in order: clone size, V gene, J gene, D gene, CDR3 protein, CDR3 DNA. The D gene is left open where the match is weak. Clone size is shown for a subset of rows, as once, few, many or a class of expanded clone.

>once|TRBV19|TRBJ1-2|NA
CASSIEAGFNSYGYTF
TGTGCCAGTAGTATAGAGGCAGGGTTCAACTCGTATGGCTACACCTTC
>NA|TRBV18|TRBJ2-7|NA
CASSPVSPSYEQYF
TGTGCCAGCTCACCAGTATCCCCCTCCTACGAGCAGTACTTC
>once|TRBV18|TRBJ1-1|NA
CASSPRQLMNTEAFF
TGTGCCAGCTCACCGCGGCAATTGATGAACACTGAAGCTTTCTTT
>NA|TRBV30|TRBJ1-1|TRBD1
CACSTGAPAAFF
TGTGCCTGTTCTACAGGGGCCCCGGCCGCTTTCTTT
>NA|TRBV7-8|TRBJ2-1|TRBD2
CASSLGLAGGYDEQFF
TGTGCCAGCAGCTTGGGACTAGCGGGGGGGTACGATGAGCAGTTCTTC
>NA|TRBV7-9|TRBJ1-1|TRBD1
CASSRGTQGQVMRAFF
TGTGCCAGCAGCCGGGGAACCCAGGGACAGGTTATGAGGGCTTTCTTT
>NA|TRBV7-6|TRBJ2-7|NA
CASSRTEAYEQYF
TGTGCCAGCAGTCGGACAGAAGCCTACGAGCAGTACTTC
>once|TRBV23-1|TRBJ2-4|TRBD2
CATRGGGENIQYF
TGCGCCACCCGCGGTGGGGGGGAAAACATTCAGTACTTC
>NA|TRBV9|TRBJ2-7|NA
CASTPGGGTYEQYF
TGTGCCAGCACCCCCGGTGGGGGGACCTACGAGCAGTACTTC
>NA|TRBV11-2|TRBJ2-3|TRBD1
CASSFRQGPPDTQYF
TGTGCCAGCAGCTTTCGACAGGGCCCCCCGGATACGCAGTATTTT
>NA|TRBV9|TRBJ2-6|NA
CASSVMYSGANVLTF
TGTGCCAGCAGCGTTATGTACTCTGGGGCCAACGTCCTGACTTTC
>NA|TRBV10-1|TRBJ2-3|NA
CASSESRKGQGSGYTQYF
TGCGCCAGCAGTGAGTCGCGTAAGGGGCAGGGATCAGGCTATACGCAGTATTTT
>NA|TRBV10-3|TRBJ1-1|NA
CAIRGDNRFTEAFF
TGTGCCATCAGAGGGGACAATAGGTTCACTGAAGCTTTCTTT
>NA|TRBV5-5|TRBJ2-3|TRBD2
CASSLAEPSGGASMADTQYF
TGTGCCAGCAGCTTGGCGGAACCTAGCGGGGGGGCCTCCATGGCAGATACGCAGTATTTT
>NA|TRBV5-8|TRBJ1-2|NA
CASSPPGWAYGYTF
TGTGCCAGCAGCCCCCCAGGGTGGGCCTATGGCTACACCTTC
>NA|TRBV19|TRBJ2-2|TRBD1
CASRQGRGGELFF
TGTGCCAGCAGACAGGGGCGAGGCGGGGAGCTGTTTTTT
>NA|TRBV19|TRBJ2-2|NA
CASSIDRDGELFF
TGTGCCAGTAGTATAGATCGGGACGGGGAGCTGTTTTTT
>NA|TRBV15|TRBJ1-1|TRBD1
CATTYRGRSGYTEAFF
TGTGCCACCACTTACAGGGGGCGTAGTGGGTACACTGAAGCTTTCTTT
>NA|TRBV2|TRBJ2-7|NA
CASSAGGAYEQYF
TGTGCCAGCAGTGCCGGGGGAGCCTACGAGCAGTACTTC
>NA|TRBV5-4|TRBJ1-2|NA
CASSRNGRVDYGYTF
TGTGCCAGCAGCCGGAATGGCAGGGTGGACTATGGCTACACCTTC
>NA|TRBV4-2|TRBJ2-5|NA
CASSQGAGNQETQYF
TGTGCCAGCAGCCAAGGGGCGGGAAACCAAGAGACCCAGTACTTC
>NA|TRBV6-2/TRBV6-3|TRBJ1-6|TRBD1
CASSSPWGQGVPNSPLHF
TGTGCCAGCAGTTCCCCCTGGGGACAGGGGGTGCCCAATTCACCCCTCCACTTT
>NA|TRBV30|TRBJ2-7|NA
CAWSVLSREQYF
TGTGCCTGGAGTGTACTGAGCAGGGAGCAGTACTTC
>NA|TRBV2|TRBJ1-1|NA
CASSSAGSTEAFF
TGTGCCAGCAGTTCCGCAGGGTCCACTGAAGCTTTCTTT
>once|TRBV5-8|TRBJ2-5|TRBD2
CASSSSSGVIQETQYF
TGTGCCAGCAGCTCCTCTAGCGGGGTTATCCAAGAGACCCAGTACTTC
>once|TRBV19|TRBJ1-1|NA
CASRIHGQLGTEAFF
TGTGCCAGTAGGATCCATGGACAGCTAGGCACTGAAGCTTTCTTT
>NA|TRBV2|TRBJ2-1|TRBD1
CASSADRAEWNEQFF
TGTGCCAGCAGCGCGGACAGGGCGGAGTGGAATGAGCAGTTCTTC
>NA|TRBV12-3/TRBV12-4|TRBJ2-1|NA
CASFRTAVKFF
TGTGCCAGCTTCAGGACAGCGGTGAAGTTCTTC
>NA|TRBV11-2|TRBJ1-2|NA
CASSLDHGGYTF
TGTGCCAGCAGCTTAGATCACGGTGGCTACACCTTC
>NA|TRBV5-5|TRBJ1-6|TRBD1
CASMWQGDSPLHF
TGTGCCAGCATGTGGCAGGGGGACTCACCCCTCCACTTT
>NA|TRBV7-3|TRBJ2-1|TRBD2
CASSLLLAGGNEQFF
TGTGCCAGCAGCTTATTGCTAGCGGGGGGCAATGAGCAGTTCTTC
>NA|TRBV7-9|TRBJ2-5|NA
CASSPDITQETQYF
TGTGCCAGCAGCCCCGACATTACCCAAGAGACCCAGTACTTC
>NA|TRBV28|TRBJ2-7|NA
CASSPGVPYEQYF
TGTGCCAGCAGTCCCGGGGTTCCCTACGAGCAGTACTTC
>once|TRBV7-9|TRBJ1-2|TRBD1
CASSSTGTDWGYGYTF
TGTGCCAGCAGCTCCACCGGGACAGATTGGGGCTATGGCTACACCTTC
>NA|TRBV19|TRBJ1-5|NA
CASSLVPYNQPQHF
TGTGCCAGTAGCCTAGTTCCGTATAATCAGCCCCAGCATTTT
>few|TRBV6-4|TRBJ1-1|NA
CASSVQENTEAFF
TGTGCCAGCAGTGTACAGGAGAACACTGAAGCTTTCTTT
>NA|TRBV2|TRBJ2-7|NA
CASSRTTRYEQYF
TGTGCCAGCAGCCGCACGACGAGGTACGAGCAGTACTTC
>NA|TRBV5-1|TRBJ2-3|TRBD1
CASQGTGGNTQYF
TGCGCCAGCCAAGGGACAGGCGGGAATACGCAGTATTTT
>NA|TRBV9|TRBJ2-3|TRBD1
CARGQGADTQYF
TGTGCCAGGGGACAGGGCGCAGATACGCAGTATTTT
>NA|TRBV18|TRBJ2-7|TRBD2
CASSPPGLASPEQYF
TGTGCCAGCTCACCTCCGGGACTAGCGTCGCCCGAGCAGTACTTC
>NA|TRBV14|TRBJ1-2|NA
CASSRQERIASLYGYTF
TGTGCCAGCAGCCGACAGGAACGCATCGCCTCCCTCTATGGCTACACCTTC
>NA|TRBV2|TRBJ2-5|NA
CASRRRLQGLQETQYF
TGTGCCAGCAGGAGAAGGCTCCAGGGACTCCAAGAGACCCAGTACTTC
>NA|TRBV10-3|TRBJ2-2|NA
CAISVDQGPHGGELFF
TGTGCCATCAGTGTAGACCAGGGGCCCCACGGTGGGGAGCTGTTTTTT
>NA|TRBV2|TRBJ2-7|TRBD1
CASSGSGQETYEQYF
TGTGCCAGCAGTGGGTCGGGACAGGAGACCTACGAGCAGTACTTC
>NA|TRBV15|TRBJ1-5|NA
CATSTDLGSQPQHF
TGTGCCACCAGCACCGACCTTGGGAGTCAGCCCCAGCATTTT
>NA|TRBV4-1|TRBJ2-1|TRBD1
CASSQEGTGTGVYNEQFF
TGCGCCAGCAGCCAAGAGGGTACGGGGACAGGGGTCTACAATGAGCAGTTCTTC
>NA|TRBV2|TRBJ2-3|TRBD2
CASSEVSGGVSRTQYF
TGTGCCAGCAGTGAAGTAAGCGGGGGGGTTTCGCGTACGCAGTATTTT
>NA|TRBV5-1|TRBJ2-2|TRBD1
CASSFGTGEGGELFF
TGCGCCAGCAGCTTCGGGACAGGGGAAGGCGGGGAGCTGTTTTTT
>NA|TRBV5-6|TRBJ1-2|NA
CASTRGGDAYNYGYTF
TGTGCCAGCACCCGTGGGGGGGACGCATATAACTATGGCTACACCTTC
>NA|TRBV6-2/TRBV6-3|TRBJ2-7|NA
CASSPGSYEQYF
TGTGCCAGCAGTCCAGGGTCCTACGAGCAGTACTTC
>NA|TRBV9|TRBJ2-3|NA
CASSLQVSTDTQYF
TGTGCCAGCAGCCTACAGGTTAGCACAGATACGCAGTATTTT
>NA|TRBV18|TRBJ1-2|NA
CASSPQDSALYGYTF
TGTGCCAGCTCACCTCAGGACAGTGCTCTCTATGGCTACACCTTC
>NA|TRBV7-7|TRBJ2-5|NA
CASSQLTGFETQYF
TGTGCTAGCAGCCAACTCACAGGGTTTGAGACCCAGTACTTC
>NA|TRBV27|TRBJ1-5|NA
CASSPRQPTYSNQPQHF
TGTGCCAGCAGTCCCCGACAGCCTACCTATAGCAATCAGCCCCAGCATTTT